Below are 9 T cell receptor beta chains sequenced from a single sample in a study of read filtering for tumor transcriptome and immune sequencing. Molecular barcoded adaptors covering alpha/delta and beta/gamma chains were used on about 0.4 ug RNA. TCRdb recomputed calls from the reads with MiXCR, one row per CDR3 protein. The data contain 85,000 or so distinct CDR3 sequences, about 12% of them singletons. The sample comprised a population of CD138-negative cells sorted from bone marrow. The source of these receptors is a donor at least 40 years old with multiple myeloma.

This clonotype was detected many times. V is TRBV12-3 or TRBV12-4 and J is TRBJ2-1; D may be TRBD2 (5 bases). The V gene lost 6 bases and the J gene lost 2 bases, with 17 bases spanning the gap. The CDR3 contains 16 residues. The CDR3 protein is CASSSPLVAPYNEQFF. CDR3 nucleotides: TGTGCCAGCAGCAGCCCACTAGTGGCCCCCTACAATGAGCAGTTCTTC.

Many counts were recorded for this clonotype. This chain links TRBV7-8 with TRBJ2-1, with a possible D match to TRBD2 (6 bases). The length of the CDR3 is 16 residues. Germline assignment: CDR1 SGHVS and CDR2 FQNEAQ. V lost 5 bases, J lost 1 base, and 15 bases lay in between. CDR3 region: CASSHGGPRSYNEQFF. The DNA for the CDR3 is TGTGCCAGCAGCCACGGGGGTCCTCGGTCCTACAATGAGCAGTTCTTC.

This clonotype was seen ten or more times. The gene calls are TRBV6-6 and TRBJ2-3; a weak D match, TRBD1 (7 bases). Germline V gene data show CDR1 as MNHNY and CDR2 as SVGAGI (reference sequence). CDR3 length: 18 amino acids. Trimming took off 0 bases at V and 0 bases at J, with 16 bases between the two ends. The CDR3 DNA is TGTGCCAGCAGTTACTCGATCCATGCGGGACAGAGCACAGATACGCAGTATTTT. Translated: CASSYSIHAGQSTDTQYF.

This clonotype was recorded at least ten times. This sequence joins TRBV29-1 and TRBJ2-7; TRBD1 agrees at 11 bases. The CDR3 spans 14 residues. Germline V gene sequence: CDR1 SQVTM, CDR2 ANQGSEA. The trim removed 7 bases at V and 6 bases at J, leaving 11 bases unmatched. The CDR3 DNA reads as TGCAGCGGCGGGACAGGGGGTGGTCGTGGCGAGCAGTACTTC. The encoded protein is CSGGTGGGRGEQYF.

This clonotype was detected ten times or more. CDR3 bases: TGTGCCAGCAGCTTAGGAGGTAGCGGGAAAGAGACCCAGTACTTC. It encodes CASSLGGSGKETQYF. This chain uses TRBV7-9 with TRBJ2-5; 8 bases are a match to TRBD2. The CDR3 contains 15 residues. Trimming cost V 1 base and J 3 bases; bases outside gene matches: 4. The germline CDR1 and CDR2 sequences are SEHNR and FQNEAQ (reference sequence).

The J gene is TRBJ2-2, the V gene TRBV29-1, with 7 bases aligning to TRBD1. There are 14 residues in the CDR3. Trimming at V came to 7 bases and at J to 5 bases, leaving 10 bases not matched to a gene. The germline V gene encodes CDR1 SQVTM and CDR2 ANQGSEA. For the CDR3, the DNA is TGCAGCGCAAGAACTTACAGGGGTACCGGGGAGCTGTTTTTT. Translation gives CSARTYRGTGELFF.

This clonotype appeared many times. The chain uses TRBV29-1 and TRBJ2-1, with TRBD2 matching over 9 bases. The CDR3 is made up of 16 amino acids. V shed 8 bases and J 9 bases; nucleotides not matched to a gene: 20. Per the germline V gene, CDR1 is SQVTM and CDR2 is ANQGSEA. The CDR3 sequence is CSLALRAGGRSSEQFF. The CDR3, as DNA: TGCAGCCTCGCCCTCCGGGCGGGAGGGCGGTCGAGTGAGCAGTTCTTC.

This clonotype has only a few counts. This rearrangement joins TRBV20-1 to TRBJ2-3; 10 bases are shared with TRBD2. The V gene's germline CDR1 is DFQATT and CDR2 SNEGSKA (reference sequence). The CDR3 spans 15 residues. Germline trimming cut 4 bases from V and 5 bases from J; bases unmatched to any gene: 9. The CDR3 protein is CSAMGLSGRGDTQYF. In DNA form, the CDR3 reads TGCAGTGCTATGGGACTCAGCGGGAGGGGAGATACGCAGTATTTT.

This clonotype was detected a few times. J is TRBJ2-3 and V is TRBV29-1, with 7 bases matching TRBD2. CDR1 is SQVTM, CDR2 ANQGSEA, per germline. V was pared by 6 bases and J by 2 bases, with 11 bases of the junction left unmatched. This CDR3 has 15 amino acids. The CDR3 region has the DNA TGCAGCGTAAAGCGGTCTAGCGGTCCCACAGATACGCAGTATTTT. Amino acid sequence: CSVKRSSGPTDTQYF.